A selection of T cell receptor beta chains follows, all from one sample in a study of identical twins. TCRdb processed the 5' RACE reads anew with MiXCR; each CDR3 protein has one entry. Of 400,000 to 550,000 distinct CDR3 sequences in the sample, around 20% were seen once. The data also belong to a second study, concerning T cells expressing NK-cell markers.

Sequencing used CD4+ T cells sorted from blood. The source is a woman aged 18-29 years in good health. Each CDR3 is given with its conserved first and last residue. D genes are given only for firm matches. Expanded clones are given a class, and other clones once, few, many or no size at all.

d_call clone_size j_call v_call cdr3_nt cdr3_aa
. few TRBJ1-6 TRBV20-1 TGCAGTGCGCAGCACGGCAGGGTTAATTCACCCCTCCACTTT CSAQHGRVNSPLHF
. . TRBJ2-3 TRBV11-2 TGTGCCAGCAGCTTTACCGCAGTAGGGGGCACAGATACGCAGTATTTT CASSFTAVGGTDTQYF
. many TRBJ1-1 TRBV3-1 TGTGCCAGCAGCCAGGGGGGGACTGAAGCTTTCTTT CASSQGGTEAFF
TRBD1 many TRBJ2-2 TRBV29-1 TGCAGCGTCGGGACAGGGAGTGGCGGGGAGCTGTTTTTT CSVGTGSGGELFF
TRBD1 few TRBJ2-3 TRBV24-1 TGTGCCATATATCCTGTGGACAGGGGGAGCACAGATACGCAGTATTTT CAIYPVDRGSTDTQYF
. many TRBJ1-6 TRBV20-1 TGCAGTGCTATGGGGGCCCCCAATTCACCCCTCCACTTT CSAMGAPNSPLHF
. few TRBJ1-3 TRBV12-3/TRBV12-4 TGTGCCAGCAGTTTCGCCGCCCGCTCTGGAAACACCATATATTTT CASSFAARSGNTIYF
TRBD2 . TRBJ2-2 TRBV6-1 TGTGCCAGCAGTCGACCGACGGGGGGTAGTCCCGGGGAGCTGTTTTTT CASSRPTGGSPGELFF
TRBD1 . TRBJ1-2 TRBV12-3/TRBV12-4 TGTGCCAGCAGTTTAAGGGGGCGCGTGGATGGCTACACCTTC CASSLRGRVDGYTF
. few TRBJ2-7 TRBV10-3 TGTGCCATCACAATTTTGCACGAGCAGTACTTC CAITILHEQYF
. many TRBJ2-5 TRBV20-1 TGCAGTGCCGTCCCTACCTCGGAGCTCTCCCAAGAGACCCAGTACTTC CSAVPTSELSQETQYF
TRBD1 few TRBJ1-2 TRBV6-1 TGTGCCAGCAGTAGACAGGGGGCTCATGGCTACACCTTC CASSRQGAHGYTF
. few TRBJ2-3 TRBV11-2 TGTGCCAGCAGCTCCGTCGTAGATACGCAGTATTTT CASSSVVDTQYF
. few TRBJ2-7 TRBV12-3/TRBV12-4 TGTGCCAGCAGTTGGGGCGGCGGCGAGCAGTACTTC CASSWGGGEQYF
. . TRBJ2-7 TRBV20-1 TGCAGTGCTGGACTCTACGAGCAGTACTTC CSAGLYEQYF
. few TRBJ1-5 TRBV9 TGTGCCAGCAGCGATCGGTCAGGTCAGCCCCAGCATTTT CASSDRSGQPQHF
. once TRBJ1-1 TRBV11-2 TGTGCCAGCAGCGCCCCGATAGGACGGGGCACTGAAGCTTTCTTT CASSAPIGRGTEAFF
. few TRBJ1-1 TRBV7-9 TGTGCCAGCAGCCCTACAGGGAGGAGCACTGAAGCTTTCTTT CASSPTGRSTEAFF
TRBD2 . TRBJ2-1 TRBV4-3 TGCGCCAGCAGCCAAGAGGCTAGCGGGAGTGATCGGTTCTTC CASSQEASGSDRFF
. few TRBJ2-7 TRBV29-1 TGCAGCGCGTTGAGGGCAGTTGGCGAGCAGTACTTC CSALRAVGEQYF
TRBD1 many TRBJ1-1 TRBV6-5 TGTGCCAGCAGTTACTCGAGTAACAGGGGGGGCTGGGAGACTGAAGCTTTCTTT CASSYSSNRGGWETEAFF
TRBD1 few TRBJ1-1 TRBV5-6 TGTGCCAGCAGCTTTCGGGACAGGGTCTACACTGAAGCTTTCTTT CASSFRDRVYTEAFF
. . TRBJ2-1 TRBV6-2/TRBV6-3 TGTGCCAGCAGAGGGTCCGGGAGCTCCTACAATGAGCAGTTCTTC CASRGSGSSYNEQFF
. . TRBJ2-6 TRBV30 TGTGCCTGGAGGTTAACTGGGGCCAACGTCCTGACTTTC CAWRLTGANVLTF
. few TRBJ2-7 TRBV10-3 TGTGCCATCAGCGACCACTTCTACGAGCAGTACTTC CAISDHFYEQYF
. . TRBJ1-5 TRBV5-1 TGCGCCAGCAGCCCGACCCCAGGACAGCCCCAGCATTTT CASSPTPGQPQHF